This TCR beta chain is drawn from a study of CXCR3-negative and CXCR3-positive naive CD8 T cells. For the study at large: The dataset comprises roughly 140 million TRB reads in total, with about 1.5 +/- 0.3 million reads per library. Study findings and constraints: More hydrophobic TRB CDR3s occurred in CXCR3-positive than in CXCR3-negative naive cells. TRB CDR3 properties indicated TCR strength, while surface CD5 was similar across naive subsets.

The TRB libraries of cDNA were built by UMI-labeled 5' RACE. TCRdb reanalyzed the 5' RACE reads, giving one entry per CDR3 protein sequence and no DNA. The sample includes some 150,000 distinct CDR3 sequences. As for this clonotype: The antigen remains unidentified.

CDR3 length equals 16 residues. The gene calls are TRBV12-3 or TRBV12-4 and TRBJ2-1; lacking DNA, the TRBD1 call made by TCRdb goes unchecked. The sequence came from a human donor in good health. Some clones in this sample may be carry-over from other donors' samples. Specimen: naive CXCR3+ CD8+ T cells from blood. Subset here: CD45RO-CCR7+CD27+CD95- naive CD8+ T cells expressing CXCR3 (TNR3+). This CDR3 reads CASSPGTGVLRHEQFF.